This T cell receptor (beta chain) was retrieved from a study of blood T cells in healthy people across ages. J gave up 2 bases and V 3 bases, and 9 bases lay outside the gene matches. The length of the CDR3 is 17 residues. From germline, CDR1 is MNHEY and CDR2 SMNVEV (reference sequence). Using a J-beta primer mix together with a sample-barcoded 5' primer, a second PCR was run for about 6 to 11 cycles. TCRdb reprocessed the 5' RACE reads with MiXCR, giving one entry per CDR3 protein. The sample contains 750,000 to 1,000,000 distinct CDR3 sequences, 25% to 30% of which appear only once. This sample also appeared in a second study, on T cells of mothers and their children. From that paper: Mothers gave over 9 million TCR beta CDR3 reads each, and children 2.5 million to 3.5 million each. Researchers report slightly higher, though non-significant, overlap in related mother-child pairs than in unrelated pairs.

The source of this sequence is a woman in her thirties or forties in good health. This rearrangement joins TRBV27 to TRBJ2-3; TRBD1 aligns across 9 bases. Sequenced: blood. CDR3 bases: TGTGCCAGCAGTTTGGGGAGGACAGGGGTCCTCACAGATACGCAGTATTTT. Protein product: CASSLGRTGVLTDTQYF.